This TCR beta chain was sequenced for a study of CXCR3-negative and CXCR3-positive naive CD8 T cells (dated by TCRdb to about 2019). Background on the whole study: In total, some 140 million TRB reads were obtained, corresponding to roughly 1.5 +/- 0.3 million reads per library. Diversity and physicochemical repertoire analyses covered 11 donors pooled from two independent experiments. TRBV-TRBJ cluster analysis included naive subsets from five or six donors and memory cells from 3 donors.

The cysteine opens and the phenylalanine closes a CDR3 of 14 amino acids. No DNA was logged. As encoded in the germline V gene, CDR1 is SNHLY while CDR2 is FYNNEI. TCRdb lists the instrument as NextSeq 550. The Human TCR Profiling Kit (MiLaboratory) was used to make UMI-labeled 5' RACE TRB cDNA libraries. The full amount of extracted RNA was used for cDNA synthesis, and the full amount of resulting cDNA was used for PCR amplification. The libraries were made side by side, with each library going through the same number of PCR cycles. In the paper's pipeline: With a requirement of at least two reads per UMI, MIGEC and MiXCR extracted about 50,000 +/- 10,000 unique UMI-labeled TRB cDNA molecules per library. Each library averaged about 40,000 +/- 10,000 functional in-frame TRB CDR3 nucleotide clonotypes without stop codons. After downsampling to 5000 UMI-labeled TRB molecules per sample, diversity metrics such as normalized Shannon-Wiener and Chao1 were calculated in VDJtools. VDJtools was used to calculate clonotype-size-weighted physicochemical properties of the central five CDR3 residues, namely interaction energy, strength, volume and Kidera factor 4. TCRdb reanalyzed the reads, keeping one entry per CDR3 protein sequence and omitting DNA. In this record, the V and J calls reflect TCRdb's handling and not the investigators' own analysis. The sample's table lists a count of about 84,000 distinct CDR3 sequences. Approximately 0.67% of the sample rests with the top ten.

Turning to this clonotype: It has no known antigen specificity.

What the research found in general, with its limitations: Compared with CXCR3-negative naive cells, CXCR3-positive naive cells had TRB CDR3s with higher hydrophobicity (lower Kidera factor 4), lower energy, and higher strength and volume indices. Because surface CD5, which is linked to self-reactivity in mice, was comparable between the naive subsets, TCR interaction strength was also inferred from the physicochemical properties of TRB CDR3s. Similar TRBV-TRBJ usage was shown by naive CXCR3-negative and CXCR3-positive cells from the same donor, whereas distinct patterns were shown by memory cells. Comparably high repertoire diversity was found in both naive subsets, whereas much lower repertoire diversity was found in memory CD8+ T cells. Freshly isolated PBMCs were used for most assays because CXCR3 expression partially decreased after cryopreservation.

For every CD8+ T cell subset, over 250,000 cells were flow-sorted straight into RLT lysis buffer, and each subset was sorted in triplicate. To keep memory contaminants out, a stringent definition of naive CD8+ T cells was applied: CD45RO-CCR7+CD27+CD95-. Using standard density gradient centrifugation, peripheral blood mononuclear cells were isolated from buffy coats. Naive CXCR3-negative and CXCR3-positive CD8+ T cells were flow-sorted on a FACSAria III. An RNeasy Mini Kit was used to extract total RNA from the sorted cells. Recombination joined TRBV2 with TRBJ2-7; the TCRdb call, TRBD1, lacks DNA for checking. Sequencing was done on a sample of naive CXCR3+ CD8+ T cells from blood. Interpreted using the paper, the cell subset or site label stands for: CD45RO-CCR7+CD27+CD95- naive CD8+ T cells expressing CXCR3 (TNR3+). This clonotype was obtained from a human donor in good health. Some clones in this sample may be carry-over from other donors' samples. The CDR3 region has the sequence CASNPGGVLREQYF.